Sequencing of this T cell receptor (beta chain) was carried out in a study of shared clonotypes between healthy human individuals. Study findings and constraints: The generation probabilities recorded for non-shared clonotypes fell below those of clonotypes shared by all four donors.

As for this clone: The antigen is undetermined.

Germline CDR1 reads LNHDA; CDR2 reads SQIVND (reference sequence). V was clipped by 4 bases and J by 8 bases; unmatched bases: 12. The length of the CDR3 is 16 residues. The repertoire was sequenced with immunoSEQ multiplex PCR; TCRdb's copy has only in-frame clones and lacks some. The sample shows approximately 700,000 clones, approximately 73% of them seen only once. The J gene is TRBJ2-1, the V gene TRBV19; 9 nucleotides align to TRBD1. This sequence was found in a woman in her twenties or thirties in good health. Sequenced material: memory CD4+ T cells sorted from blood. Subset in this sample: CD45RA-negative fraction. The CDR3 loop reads CASSTLRTGVGDEQFF. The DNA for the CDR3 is TGTGCCAGTAGTACCCTCCGGACAGGGGTTGGGGATGAGCAGTTCTTC.